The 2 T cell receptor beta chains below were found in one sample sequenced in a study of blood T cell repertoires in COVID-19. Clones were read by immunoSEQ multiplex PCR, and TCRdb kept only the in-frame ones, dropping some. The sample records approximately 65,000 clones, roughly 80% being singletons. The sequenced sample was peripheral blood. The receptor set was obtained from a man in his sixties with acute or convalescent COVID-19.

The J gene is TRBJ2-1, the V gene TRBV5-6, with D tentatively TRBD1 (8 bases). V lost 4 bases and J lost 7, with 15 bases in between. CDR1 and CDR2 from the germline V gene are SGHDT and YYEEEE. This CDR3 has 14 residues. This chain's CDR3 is CASSRGQGGNEQFF. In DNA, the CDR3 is TGTGCCAGCAGCCGAGGACAGGGAGGGAATGAGCAGTTCTTC. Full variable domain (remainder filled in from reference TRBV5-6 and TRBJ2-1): DAGVTQSPTHLIKTRGQQVTLRCSPKSGHDTVSWYQQALGQGPQFIFQYYEEEERQRGNFPDRFSGHQFPNYSSELNVNALLLGDSALYLCASSRGQGGNEQFFGPGTRLTVL.

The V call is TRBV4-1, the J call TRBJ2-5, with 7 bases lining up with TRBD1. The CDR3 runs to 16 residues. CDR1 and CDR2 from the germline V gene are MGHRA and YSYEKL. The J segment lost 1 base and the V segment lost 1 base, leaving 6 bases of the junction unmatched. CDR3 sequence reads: CASSQGIGTAQETQYF. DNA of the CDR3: TGCGCCAGCAGCCAAGGCATTGGGACAGCCCAAGAGACCCAGTACTTC.